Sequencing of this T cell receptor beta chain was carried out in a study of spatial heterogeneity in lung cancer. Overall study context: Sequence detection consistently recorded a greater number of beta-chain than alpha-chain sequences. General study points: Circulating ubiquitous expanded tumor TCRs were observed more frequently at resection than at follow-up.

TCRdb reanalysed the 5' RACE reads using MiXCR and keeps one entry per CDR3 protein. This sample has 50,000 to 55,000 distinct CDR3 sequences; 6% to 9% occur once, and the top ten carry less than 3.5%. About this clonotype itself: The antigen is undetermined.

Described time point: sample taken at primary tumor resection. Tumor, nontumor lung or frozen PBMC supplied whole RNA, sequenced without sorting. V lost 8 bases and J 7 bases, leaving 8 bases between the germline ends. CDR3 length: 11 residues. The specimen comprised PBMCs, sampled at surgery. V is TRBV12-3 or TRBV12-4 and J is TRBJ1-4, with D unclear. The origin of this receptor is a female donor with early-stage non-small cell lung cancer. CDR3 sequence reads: CASPISEKLFF. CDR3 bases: TGTGCCAGCCCGATTAGTGAAAAACTGTTTTTT.